The rows below give T cell receptor beta chains drawn from one sample of a study of identical twins. TCRdb passed the 5' RACE reads through MiXCR, listing each CDR3 protein once. The sample lists a few hundred thousand distinct CDR3 sequences, around 9.7% seen once, with under 9.5% in the top ten. The sequencing input was naive T cells sorted from blood. Source of these receptors: a woman between 50 and 59 years old in good health. CDR3s include the opening cysteine and the closing phenylalanine or tryptophan. D genes are given only for firm matches. The size entry is marked missing in some rows and otherwise reads once, few, many or a size class.

J	D	size	V	CDR3	DNA
TRBJ2-1	.	.	TRBV11-2	CASSGGPPVEEQFF	TGTGCCTCCTCTGGGGGACCCCCGGTTGAGGAGCAGTTCTTC
TRBJ1-5	.	many	TRBV6-2/TRBV6-3	CASSYFGNQPQHF	TGTGCCAGCAGTTATTTCGGAAATCAGCCCCAGCATTTT
TRBJ1-1	.	many	TRBV12-3/TRBV12-4	CASSSGGLNTEAFF	TGTGCCAGCTCCTCGGGAGGATTGAACACTGAAGCTTTCTTT
TRBJ1-1	.	few	TRBV5-1	CASSSMRGLEAFF	TGCGCCAGCAGCTCCATGAGAGGGCTGGAAGCTTTCTTT
TRBJ1-1	.	many	TRBV20-1	CSARDSRTGFAEAFF	TGCAGTGCTAGGGACAGCCGCACGGGTTTCGCTGAAGCTTTCTTT
TRBJ2-7	.	.	TRBV29-1	CSAGGRTTYEQYF	TGCAGCGCCGGCGGCCGGACGACCTACGAGCAGTACTTC
TRBJ2-1	TRBD2	many	TRBV6-4	CASSPLAGYSTNEQFF	TGTGCCAGCAGTCCTCTAGCGGGATATAGTACCAATGAGCAGTTCTTC
TRBJ2-1	.	.	TRBV5-1	CASSQGWSYNEQFF	TGCGCCAGCAGTCAAGGGTGGTCCTACAATGAGCAGTTCTTC
TRBJ2-3	TRBD2	few	TRBV7-9	CASSPIAGESTDTQYF	TGTGCCAGCAGCCCGATAGCGGGAGAGTCCACAGATACGCAGTATTTT
TRBJ2-1	TRBD2	few	TRBV20-1	CSASRTSGSYNEQFF	TGCAGTGCTAGCCGGACTAGCGGTTCCTACAATGAGCAGTTCTTC
TRBJ2-1	TRBD1	many	TRBV9	CASTHGLGTGLDEQFF	TGTGCCAGCACCCATGGATTAGGGACAGGTCTCGATGAGCAGTTCTTC
TRBJ2-3	.	few	TRBV3-1	CASSRLGRRGRTDTQYF	TGTGCCAGCAGCCGCCTCGGACGTCGGGGCCGCACAGATACGCAGTATTTT
TRBJ1-2	.	few	TRBV27	CASSLSHGGRFYGYTF	TGTGCCAGCAGTTTATCCCATGGGGGGCGCTTCTATGGCTACACCTTC
TRBJ1-5	.	many	TRBV11-2	CASSLVAGGDQPQHF	TGTGCCAGCAGCTTAGTGGCGGGGGGTGATCAGCCCCAGCATTTT
TRBJ2-4	TRBD1	.	TRBV4-1	CASSQVKGTGVTKNIQYF	TGCGCCAGCAGCCAAGTTAAGGGGACAGGGGTCACCAAAAACATTCAGTACTTC
TRBJ2-2	.	.	TRBV18	CASSPSGPNTGELFF	TGTGCCAGCTCACCTAGCGGTCCGAACACCGGGGAGCTGTTTTTT
TRBJ2-3	.	.	TRBV10-3	CAISASLGLPGTDTQYF	TGTGCCATCAGCGCCTCCTTAGGGCTACCGGGCACAGATACGCAGTATTTT
TRBJ2-1	TRBD1	.	TRBV5-1	CASSLEGQGEQFF	TGCGCCAGCAGCTTGGAAGGACAGGGCGAGCAGTTCTTC
TRBJ1-1	.	.	TRBV19	CASSIRWTEAFF	TGTGCCAGTAGTATTCGGTGGACTGAAGCTTTCTTT
TRBJ1-4	.	many	TRBV11-2	CASSLATGFGEKLFF	TGTGCCAGCAGCCTAGCCACAGGGTTTGGGGAAAAACTGTTTTTT